The 18 T cell receptor beta chains below come from one sample, sequenced in a study of cytomegalovirus exposure and HLA in healthy donors. Researchers ran the PCR with 60 Vbeta and 13 Jbeta primers. TCRdb keeps only in-frame clones here, not all; method: immunoSEQ multiplex PCR. The sample yields about 78,000 clones, about three quarters seen once. Sequencing was performed on PBMCs. The source is a woman aged 35 to 49 in good health and CMV-seropositive.

V and J are TRBV4-1 and TRBJ2-1; 7 positions agree with TRBD2. J was trimmed by 4 bases and V by 1 base; bases with no gene match: 7. Germline CDR1 and CDR2: MGHRA and YSYEKL. The CDR3 runs 16 residues. In nucleotides, the CDR3 is TGCGCCAGCAGCCAAGGGTCGGCGGGAGAATACAATGAGCAGTTCTTC. Residues: CASSQGSAGEYNEQFF.

The chain carries TRBV9 and TRBJ1-2; 8 bases line up with TRBD1. CDR3 length: 18 amino acids. Germline V gene sequence: CDR1 SGDLS, CDR2 YYNGEE. V lost 3 bases and J lost 4; bases outside the gene matches: 17. The CDR3, as DNA: TGTGCCAGCAGCGCAGCGACAGGGGACGTTTCGCAGGGCTATGGCTACACCTTC. Translating it yields CASSAATGDVSQGYGYTF.

The V gene is TRBV30, the J gene TRBJ2-2; D uncertain. There are 13 residues in the CDR3. Per the germline V gene, CDR1 is GTSNPN and CDR2 is SVGIG (reference sequence). V gave up 3 bases and J gave up 1 base, with 6 bases separating them. The CDR3 loop is CAWRGQNTGELFF. CDR3 nucleotide sequence: TGTGCCTGGAGGGGCCAGAACACCGGGGAGCTGTTTTTT.

The V and J genes are TRBV9 and TRBJ1-4; D call uncertain. The CDR3 is made up of 13 amino acids. V was clipped by 4 bases and J by 10 bases, with 14 bases between them. The V gene's germline CDR1 is SGDLS and CDR2 YYNGEE. This CDR3 reads CASSSPGSGKLFF. The CDR3 coding sequence is TGTGCCAGCAGCTCCCCGGGGAGTGGAAAACTGTTTTTT.

This clone was recorded only once. The gene calls are TRBV7-2 and TRBJ2-3, with 9 bases matching TRBD2. V gave up 1 base and J gave up 6 bases; unmatched junction bases: 5. The CDR3 length is 15 residues. The germline V gene encodes CDR1 SGHTA and CDR2 FQGNSA. The CDR3 DNA sequence: TGTGCCAGCAGCTTAGGCGGGGGGGCACGGGATACGCAGTATTTT. Encoded protein: CASSLGGGARDTQYF.

The chain couples TRBV4-1 to TRBJ2-2; 8 bases line up with TRBD1. The CDR3 runs 16 residues. V trimming: 0 bases; J trimming: 3 bases; junction bases outside the gene matches: 3. The germline CDR1 and CDR2 sequences are MGHRA and YSYEKL. The CDR3 loop is CASSQEQGAYTGELFF. The CDR3 DNA reads TGCGCCAGCAGCCAAGAGCAGGGGGCCTACACCGGGGAGCTGTTTTTT.

This rearrangement joins TRBV19 to TRBJ1-5; D is uncertain. The germline V gene encodes CDR1 LNHDA and CDR2 SQIVND (reference sequence). The CDR3 has 15 residues. Trimming stripped 1 base from V and 2 bases from J, with 9 bases between. CDR3 residues: CASSIARNGNQPQHF. The CDR3, as DNA: TGTGCCAGTAGTATAGCGAGAAATGGCAATCAGCCCCAGCATTTT. Using reference TRBV19 and TRBJ1-5 for the parts outside the CDR3, the full variable domain is DGGITQSPKYLFRKEGQNVTLSCEQNLNHDAMYWYRQDPGQGLRLIYYSQIVNDFQKGDIAEGYSVSREKKESFPLTVTSAQKNPTAFYLCASSIARNGNQPQHFGDGTRLSIL.

This clone came up a few times. J is TRBJ1-1 and V is TRBV6-5, with D possibly TRBD1 on 5 matching bases. The CDR3 length is 15 residues. Trimming cost V 2 bases and J 1 base, with 11 bases left between them. Per the germline V gene, CDR1 is MNHEY and CDR2 is SVGAGI. The CDR3 sequence is CASSYPGLANTEAFF. In nucleotides, the CDR3 is TGTGCCAGCAGTTACCCGGGACTGGCGAACACTGAAGCTTTCTTT.

This chain connects TRBV6-5 to TRBJ1-1; D ambiguous. The CDR3 is 14 residues long. Germline assignment: CDR1 MNHEY and CDR2 SVGAGI. The V end lost 6 bases, the J end lost 1 base, and 12 bases lay between the germline ends. CDR3: CASRNRGGNTEAFF. In nucleotides, the CDR3 is TGTGCCAGCAGAAACCGGGGAGGGAACACTGAAGCTTTCTTT.

This chain connects TRBV7-9 to TRBJ2-1; D is unresolved. In germline, CDR1 is SEHNR, CDR2 FQNEAQ (reference sequence). V was clipped by 1 base and J by 2 bases, with 6 bases between them. The CDR3 runs 14 residues. The CDR3 loop reads CASSLDITYNEQFF. DNA of the CDR3: TGTGCCAGCAGCTTAGACATTACCTACAATGAGCAGTTCTTC. Supplemented by reference TRBV7-9 and TRBJ2-1, the full variable domain reads DTGVSQNPRHKITKRGQNVTFRCDPISEHNRLYWYRQTLGQGPEFLTYFQNEAQLEKSRLLSDRFSAERPKGSFSTLEIQRTEQGDSAMYLCASSLDITYNEQFFGPGTRLTVL.

Details on this clone: This specimen includes other DNA sequences encoding the same CDR3. The rearrangement joins TRBV29-1 to TRBJ1-2; D might be TRBD1 (5 bases). CDR3 length: 12 residues. Germline V CDR1 and CDR2: SQVTM, ANQGSEA. V was pared by 7 bases and J by 6 bases, with 15 bases between. Written as DNA, the CDR3 is TGCAGCGACAGAGGGACGGGGGATGGCTACACCTTC. Translating it yields CSDRGTGDGYTF.

The V call is TRBV7-2, the J call TRBJ1-2, with D perhaps TRBD1 (6 bases). Trimming shortened V by 4 bases and J by 4 bases, and 10 bases separated the two germline ends. The germline CDR1 and CDR2 sequences are SGHTA and FQGNSA. The CDR3 covers 13 residues. The CDR3, as DNA: TGTGCCAGCAGCTCAGAAGGGGGCTATGGCTACACCTTC. Protein: CASSSEGGYGYTF.

The rearrangement links TRBV28 to TRBJ2-7, with D uncertain. Germline V gene data show CDR1 as MDHEN and CDR2 as SYDVKM. The germline V and J ends were trimmed by 2 bases and 3 bases, with 14 bases remaining between them. The CDR3 extends over 15 amino acids. The CDR3 spells CASSLPVFSGYEQYF. The DNA of the CDR3 is TGTGCCAGCAGTTTACCCGTTTTTTCGGGCTACGAGCAGTACTTC.

The chain links TRBV6-5 to TRBJ2-1; D gene uncertain. Per germline, CDR1 MNHEY and CDR2 SVGAGI. The CDR3 contains 14 residues. V was clipped by 7 bases and J by 7 bases, with 17 bases between them. The DNA of the CDR3 is TGTGCCAGCACCACGGCACGATCCAGGAATGAGCAGTTCTTC. This encodes CASTTARSRNEQFF.

V and J are TRBV9 and TRBJ2-7; 11 bases fit TRBD2. With V trimmed by 4 bases and J by 5 bases, 14 bases remained unmatched. The CDR3 contains 17 residues. The germline V gene has CDR1 SGDLS and CDR2 YYNGEE. The CDR3 sequence is CASSPGSGRAGADEQYF. The CDR3 region has the DNA TGTGCCAGCAGCCCCGGTAGCGGGAGGGCCGGGGCTGACGAGCAGTACTTC.

This clone was observed many times. The chain employs TRBV5-1 and TRBJ2-3, with 12 bases fitting TRBD2. J was trimmed by 4 bases and V by 4 bases; bases with no gene match: 4. Germline-derived CDR1 and CDR2 are SGHRS and YFSETQ. This CDR3 is 15 amino acids long. The CDR3 sequence: CASSPTSGRADTQYF. The CDR3 DNA reads TGCGCCAGCAGCCCGACTAGCGGGAGAGCAGATACGCAGTATTTT. The full variable domain, completed using reference TRBV5-1 and TRBJ2-3, is KAGVTQTPRYLIKTRGQQVTLSCSPISGHRSVSWYQQTPGQGLQFLFEYFSETQRNKGNFPGRFSGRQFSNSRSEMNVSTLELGDSALYLCASSPTSGRADTQYFGPGTRLTVL.

The genes are TRBV5-1 and TRBJ1-1, with TRBD1 matching over 9 bases. V dropped 4 bases and J dropped 5; count of bases not matched to a gene: 3. CDR3 length equals 13 residues. Germline V gene sequence: CDR1 SGHRS, CDR2 YFSETQ. The CDR3 protein is CASSAGQGTEAFF. The CDR3 DNA reads TGCGCCAGCAGCGCGGGACAGGGAACTGAAGCTTTCTTT.

This chain links TRBV9 with TRBJ1-1; D may be TRBD1 (5 bases). V lost 0 bases and J 6 bases, leaving 12 bases between the germline ends. The germline gives CDR1 SGDLS, CDR2 YYNGEE. There are 14 residues in the CDR3. The CDR3 region is CASSVVPGGAEAFF. The DNA of the CDR3 is TGTGCCAGCAGCGTAGTTCCCGGGGGGGCTGAAGCTTTCTTT.